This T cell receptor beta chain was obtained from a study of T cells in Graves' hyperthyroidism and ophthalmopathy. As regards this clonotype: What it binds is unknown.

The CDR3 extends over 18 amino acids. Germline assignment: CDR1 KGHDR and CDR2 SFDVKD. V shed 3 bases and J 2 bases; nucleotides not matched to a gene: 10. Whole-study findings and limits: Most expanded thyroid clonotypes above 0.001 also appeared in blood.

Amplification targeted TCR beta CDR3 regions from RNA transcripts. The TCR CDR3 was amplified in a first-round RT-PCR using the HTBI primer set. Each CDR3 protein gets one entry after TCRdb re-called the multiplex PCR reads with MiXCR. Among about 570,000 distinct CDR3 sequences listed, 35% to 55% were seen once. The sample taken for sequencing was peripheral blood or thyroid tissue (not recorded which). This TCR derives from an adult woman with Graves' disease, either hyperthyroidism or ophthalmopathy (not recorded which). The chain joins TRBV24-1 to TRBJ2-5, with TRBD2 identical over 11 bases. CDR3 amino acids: CATSDTSGSLGGQETQYF. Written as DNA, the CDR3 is TGTGCCACCAGTGATACTAGCGGGAGTTTAGGCGGACAAGAGACCCAGTACTTC.